The clone carrying this T cell receptor beta chain came up many times. The CDR3 runs to 14 residues. Germline V gene lookup returns CDR1 MDHEN and CDR2 SYDVKM. The V gene lost 3 bases and the J gene lost 5 bases, with 13 bases spanning the gap. This record comes from a study of Graves' ophthalmopathy and Graves' hyperthyroidism. RNA transcripts were the source from which TCR beta CDR3 regions were amplified. First-round RT-PCR employed HTBI primers, with a second-round multiplex PCR after it. A single record per CDR3 protein comes from TCRdb applying MiXCR to the multiplex PCR reads. The repertoire holds about 480,000 distinct CDR3 sequences, with about an eighth as singletons.

The TCR sequence derives from a woman aged 25 to 39 with Graves' ophthalmopathy. Material for sequencing was blood. The chain recombines TRBV28 with TRBJ1-2, with D possibly TRBD1 on 6 matching bases. CDR3 sequence: CASSLRGGSYGYTF. The CDR3 coding sequence is TGTGCCAGCAGTTTGAGGGGGGGGTCGTATGGCTACACCTTC.